In its sample, the clone carrying this T cell receptor (beta chain) was seen many times. Antigen unknown. This entry comes from a study of T cells after posttransplantation cyclophosphamide. The related graft donor's blood sample was taken on the day of bone marrow donation. Between the trimmed V and J ends, which lost 2 bases and 6 bases, there was a span of 8 bases. Per germline, CDR1 SGHTA and CDR2 FQGNSA. The CDR3 loop spans 13 amino acids. Study-wide points: Donor-recipient repertoire similarity was low at 1-2 months, rising over year one. TRB clonality was highly associated with recipient CMV seropositivity and reactivation.

Repertoires were generated with immunoSEQ multiplex PCR, while TCRdb's copy carries only in-frame clones and drops some. There are fewer than 40,000 clones in the sample, none observed a single time. This receptor was obtained from a woman aged 45 to 65 in good health and a related stem cell transplant donor. The chain joins TRBV7-2 to TRBJ1-5; tentatively, D is TRBD1 (6 bases). Sequenced sample: PBMCs. The DNA of the CDR3 is TGTGCCAGCAGCTTAACAGGGAGTCAGCCCCAGCATTTT. This gives the protein CASSLTGSQPQHF.